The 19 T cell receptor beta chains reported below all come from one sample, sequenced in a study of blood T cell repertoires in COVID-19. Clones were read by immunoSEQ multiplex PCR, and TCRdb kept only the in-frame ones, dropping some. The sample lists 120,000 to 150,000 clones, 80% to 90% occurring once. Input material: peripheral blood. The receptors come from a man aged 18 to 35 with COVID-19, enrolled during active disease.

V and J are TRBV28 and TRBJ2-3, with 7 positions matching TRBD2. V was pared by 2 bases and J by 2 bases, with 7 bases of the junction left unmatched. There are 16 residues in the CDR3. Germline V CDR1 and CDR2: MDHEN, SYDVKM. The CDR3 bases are TGTGCCAGCAGTTTACCCCTAGCGGACGACACAGATACGCAGTATTTT. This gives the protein CASSLPLADDTDTQYF.

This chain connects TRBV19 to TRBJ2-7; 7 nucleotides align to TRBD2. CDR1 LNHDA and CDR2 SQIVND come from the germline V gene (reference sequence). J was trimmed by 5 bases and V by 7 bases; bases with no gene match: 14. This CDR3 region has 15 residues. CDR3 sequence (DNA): TGTGCCAGTACCCAGACTAGCCAAGGTGAAGACGAGCAGTACTTC. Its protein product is CASTQTSQGEDEQYF.

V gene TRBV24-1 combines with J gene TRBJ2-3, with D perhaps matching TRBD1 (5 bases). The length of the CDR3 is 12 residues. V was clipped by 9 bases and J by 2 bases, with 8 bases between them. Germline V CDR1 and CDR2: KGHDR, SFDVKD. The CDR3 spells CATGANTDTQYF. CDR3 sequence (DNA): TGTGCCACCGGGGCAAACACAGATACGCAGTATTTT.

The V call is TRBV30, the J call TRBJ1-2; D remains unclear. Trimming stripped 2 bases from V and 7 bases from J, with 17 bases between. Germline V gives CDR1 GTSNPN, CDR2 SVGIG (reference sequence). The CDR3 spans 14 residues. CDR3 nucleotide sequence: TGTGCCTGGAGTAGTCTGAGAGGTTCGGGTGGCTACACCTTC. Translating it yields CAWSSLRGSGGYTF.

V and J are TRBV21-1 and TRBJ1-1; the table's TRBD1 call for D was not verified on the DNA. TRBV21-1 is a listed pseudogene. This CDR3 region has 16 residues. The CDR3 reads CASSNLEDRGDTEAFF. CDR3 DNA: TGTGCCAGCAGCAACCTTGAGGACAGGGGGGACACTGAAGCTTTCTTT.

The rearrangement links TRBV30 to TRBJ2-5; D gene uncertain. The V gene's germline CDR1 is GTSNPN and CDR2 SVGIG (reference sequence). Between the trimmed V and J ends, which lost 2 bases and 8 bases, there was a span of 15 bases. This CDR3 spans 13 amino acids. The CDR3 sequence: CAWSPDTPITQYF. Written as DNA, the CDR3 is TGTGCCTGGAGTCCCGACACCCCGATAACCCAGTACTTC.

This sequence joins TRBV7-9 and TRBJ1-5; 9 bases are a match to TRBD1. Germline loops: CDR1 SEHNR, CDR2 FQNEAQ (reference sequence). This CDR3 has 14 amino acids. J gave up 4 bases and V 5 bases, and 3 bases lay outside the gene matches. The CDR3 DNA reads TGTGCCAGCAGCCTGACAGGGGGTAATCAGCCCCAGCATTTT. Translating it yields CASSLTGGNQPQHF.

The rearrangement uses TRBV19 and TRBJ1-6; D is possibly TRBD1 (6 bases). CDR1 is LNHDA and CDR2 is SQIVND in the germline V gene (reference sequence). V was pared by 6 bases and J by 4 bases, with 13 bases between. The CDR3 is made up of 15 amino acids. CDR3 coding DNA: TGTGCCAGTAGCGAACCGGGACAATATAATTCACCCCTCCACTTT. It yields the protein CASSEPGQYNSPLHF.

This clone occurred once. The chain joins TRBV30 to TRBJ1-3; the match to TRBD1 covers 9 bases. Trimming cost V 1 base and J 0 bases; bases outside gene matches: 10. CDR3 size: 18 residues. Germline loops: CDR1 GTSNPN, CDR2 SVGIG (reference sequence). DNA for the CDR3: TGTGCCTGGAGTGGGGACAGGGAGTTGGGGCACTCTGGAAACACCATATATTTT. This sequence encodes CAWSGDRELGHSGNTIYF.

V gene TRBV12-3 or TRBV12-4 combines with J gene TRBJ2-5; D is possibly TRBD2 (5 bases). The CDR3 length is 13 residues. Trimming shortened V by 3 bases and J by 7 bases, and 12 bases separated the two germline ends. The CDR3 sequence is CASSFRIAGTQYF. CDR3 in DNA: TGTGCCAGCAGTTTCAGGATCGCGGGGACCCAGTACTTC.

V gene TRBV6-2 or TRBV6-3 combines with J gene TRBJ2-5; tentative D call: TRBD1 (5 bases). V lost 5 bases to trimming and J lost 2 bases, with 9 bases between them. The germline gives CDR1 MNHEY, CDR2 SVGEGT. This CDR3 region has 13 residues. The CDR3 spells CASSRQPQETQYF. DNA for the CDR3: TGTGCCAGCAGTAGACAGCCGCAAGAGACCCAGTACTTC.

CDR3 nucleotide sequence: TGTGCCAGCAGCTTGCGGGGACAGGGGACCAAAAACATTCAGTACTTC. It codes for CASSLRGQGTKNIQYF. The chain couples TRBV5-6 to TRBJ2-4, with 10 positions matching TRBD1. The V segment lost 1 base and the J segment 2 bases; nucleotides outside the gene matches: 3. The CDR3 consists of 16 residues. Germline CDR1 reads SGHDT; CDR2 reads YYEEEE.

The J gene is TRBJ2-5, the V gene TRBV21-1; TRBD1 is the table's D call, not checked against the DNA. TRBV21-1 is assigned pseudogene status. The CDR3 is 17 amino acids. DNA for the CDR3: TGTGCCAGCAGCACCCACCGGGACAGGGCGCCCCAAGAGACCCAGTACTTC. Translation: CASSTHRDRAPQETQYF.

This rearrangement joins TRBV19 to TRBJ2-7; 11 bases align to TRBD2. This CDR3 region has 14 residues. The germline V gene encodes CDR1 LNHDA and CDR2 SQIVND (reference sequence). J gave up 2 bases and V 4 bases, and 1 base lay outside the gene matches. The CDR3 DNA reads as TGTGCCAGTAGTAGACTAGCGGGGACCTACGAGCAGTACTTC. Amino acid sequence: CASSRLAGTYEQYF. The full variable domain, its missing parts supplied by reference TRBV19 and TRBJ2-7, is DGGITQSPKYLFRKEGQNVTLSCEQNLNHDAMYWYRQDPGQGLRLIYYSQIVNDFQKGDIAEGYSVSREKKESFPLTVTSAQKNPTAFYLCASSRLAGTYEQYFGPGTRLTVT.

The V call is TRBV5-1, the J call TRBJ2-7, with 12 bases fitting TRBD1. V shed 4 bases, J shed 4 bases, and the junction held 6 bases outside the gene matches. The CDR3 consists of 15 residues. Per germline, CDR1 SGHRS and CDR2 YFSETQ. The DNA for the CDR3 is TGCGCCAGCAGCCTGGGACAGGGGGCTCGGTACGAGCAGTACTTC. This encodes CASSLGQGARYEQYF.

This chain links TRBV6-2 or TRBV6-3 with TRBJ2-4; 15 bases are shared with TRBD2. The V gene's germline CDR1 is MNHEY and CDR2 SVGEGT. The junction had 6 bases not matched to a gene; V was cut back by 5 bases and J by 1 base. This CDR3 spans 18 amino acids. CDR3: CASSDGLAGGPAKNIQYF. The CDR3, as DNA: TGTGCCAGCAGTGATGGACTAGCGGGAGGGCCGGCCAAAAACATTCAGTACTTC.

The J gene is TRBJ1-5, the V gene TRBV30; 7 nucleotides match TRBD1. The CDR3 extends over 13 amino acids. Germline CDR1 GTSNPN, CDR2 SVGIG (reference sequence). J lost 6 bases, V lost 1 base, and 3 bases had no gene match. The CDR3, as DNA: TGTGCCTGGAGTGGACAGGGAAGTCAGCCCCAGCATTTT. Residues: CAWSGQGSQPQHF.

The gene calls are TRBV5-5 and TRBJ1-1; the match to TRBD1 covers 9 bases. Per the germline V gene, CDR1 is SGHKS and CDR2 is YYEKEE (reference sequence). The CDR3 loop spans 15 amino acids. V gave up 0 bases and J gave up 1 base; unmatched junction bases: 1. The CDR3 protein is CASSLEGQGNTEAFF. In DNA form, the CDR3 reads TGTGCCAGCAGCTTGGAGGGACAGGGGAACACTGAAGCTTTCTTT.

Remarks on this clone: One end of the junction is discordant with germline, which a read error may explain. DNA for the CDR3: TGTGCCAGCAGGTTGGGACAGAACTATGGCTACACCTTC. Translation gives CASRLGQNYGYTF. This rearrangement joins TRBV5-4 to TRBJ1-2; TRBD1 matches at 7 bases. CDR3 length: 13 residues. The germline gives CDR1 SGHNT, CDR2 YYREEE (reference sequence).